The present T cell receptor (beta chain) was sequenced within a study of CXCR3 chemokines and chemotherapy response in bladder cancer (dated by TCRdb to the early 2020s). For the study in its entirety: The study examined whether intratumoral CXCR3 chemokine system activity predicted chemotherapy response in human bladder cancer.

Trimming removed 3 bases from V and 5 bases from J, leaving 10 bases between the germline ends. Based on the germline V gene, the CDR1 and CDR2 sequences are LGHNT and FRNRAP. Including cysteine and phenylalanine, the CDR3 has 14 amino acids. Left in the record is the CDR3 DNA by itself, 42 bases read in frame from the first base. The library was built by means of PCR. Sequencing was carried out with an Illumina HiSeq 2500. The raw public reads went through TCRdb reprocessing: fastp at Q25, MiXCR clone calling, in-frame beta chains kept. Rows are combined by CDR3 protein, so each entry shows the most common genes and DNA. Present in this sample are about 12,000 distinct CDR3 sequences, about an eighth of which were seen just once. Jointly, the top ten make up 26% of the sample. There are many counts of this clonotype. What antigen it recognizes has not been identified. Base qualities are missing; no much larger clone stands one base away.

The TCR sequence derives from a human donor with bladder cancer that did not respond to neoadjuvant chemotherapy. The sample was gathered from a patient whose treatment included neoadjuvant chemotherapy. The chain links TRBV12-5 with TRBJ2-2; TRBD1 is a possible D gene, resting on 5 matching bases. CDR3 sequence: CASGLIAGTGELFF. The nucleotides read TGTGCTAGTGGTTTAATCGCAGGGACCGGGGAGCTGTTTTTT.